The 8 T cell receptor beta chains in this list originate from one sample, sequenced in a study of blood T cell repertoires in COVID-19. Data came from immunoSEQ multiplex PCR; TCRdb stores just in-frame clones and leaves some out. Altogether tens of thousands of clones are present, approximately 80% being singletons, with the ten largest covering approximately 2.4%. Sequenced: peripheral blood. The receptors originated from an older man with active or convalescent COVID-19.

The chain links TRBV5-5 to TRBJ2-7, with 11 bases fitting TRBD2. The CDR3 has 14 residues. The germline gives CDR1 SGHKS, CDR2 YYEKEE (reference sequence). Unmatched junction bases numbered 9, after V lost 1 base and J lost 12 bases. CDR3: CASSLLTSGSLWYF. CDR3 nucleotide sequence: TGTGCCAGCAGCTTGTTAACTAGCGGGAGTCTTTGGTACTTC.

The chain joins TRBV4-1 to TRBJ1-5; 9 nucleotides match TRBD1. The CDR3 is 15 amino acids. Trimming cost V 1 base and J 4 bases; bases outside gene matches: 2. Germline values: CDR1 MGHRA, CDR2 YSYEKL. The CDR3 is CASSQGDRENQPQHF. DNA for the CDR3: TGCGCCAGCAGCCAAGGGGACAGGGAAAATCAGCCCCAGCATTTT.

This chain joins TRBV3-1 (or the pseudogene TRBV3-2) and TRBJ1-3, with a weak D call TRBD1 (5 bases). CDR3 length: 14 residues. V was clipped by 1 base and J by 4 bases, with 8 bases between them. Germline values: CDR1 LGHDT, CDR2 YNNKEL (reference sequence). CDR3 sequence reads: CASSQAGYGNTIYF. For the CDR3, the DNA is TGTGCCAGCAGCCAAGCAGGGTACGGAAACACCATATATTTT.

J is TRBJ2-1 and V is TRBV18; 10 bases are a match to TRBD2. This CDR3 has 15 residues. Germline-derived CDR1 and CDR2 are KGHSH and LQKENI. With V trimmed by 3 bases and J by 7 bases, 6 bases remained unmatched. CDR3 DNA: TGTGCCAGCTCACCGCCTAGCGGGAGCTCTAATGAGCAGTTCTTC. Its translation is CASSPPSGSSNEQFF.

In this sample, this clone turned up a few times. The J gene is TRBJ2-7, the V gene TRBV5-6, with D hard to call. Germline CDR1 SGHDT, CDR2 YYEEEE. V dropped 0 bases and J dropped 7 bases, with 8 bases sitting between them. This CDR3 spans 12 amino acids. As DNA, the CDR3 is TGTGCCAGCAGCTTGGGCGGTGGAGAGCAGTACTTC. Protein: CASSLGGGEQYF.

The V call is TRBV27, the J call TRBJ2-6; possibly TRBD1 for D (6 bases). The germline CDR1 and CDR2 sequences are MNHEY and SMNVEV (reference sequence). The CDR3 extends over 15 amino acids. Trimming cost V 6 bases and J 4 bases, with 13 bases left between them. Here the CDR3 DNA reads TGTGCCAGCAGCCCCACAGGGATAGGGGCCAACGTCCTGACTTTC. This encodes CASSPTGIGANVLTF.

The rearrangement joins TRBV15 to TRBJ1-1, with a weak D call TRBD1 (6 bases). V shed 4 bases and J shed 7 bases, with 13 bases lying between them. The CDR3 consists of 13 residues. Germline V gene lookup returns CDR1 LNHNV and CDR2 YYDKDF (reference sequence). CDR3 in amino acids: CATSIQLQGEAFF. In nucleotides, the CDR3 is TGTGCCACCAGCATACAGTTACAGGGTGAAGCTTTCTTT.

The chain joins TRBV7-2 to TRBJ2-2; the match to TRBD2 covers 10 bases. CDR1 is SGHTA and CDR2 is FQGNSA in the germline V gene. J lost 1 base, V lost 5 bases, and 4 bases had no gene match. CDR3 length: 16 residues. The CDR3 nucleotides are TGTGCCAGCAGCCCGCGACTAGCGGGGAACACCGGGGAGCTGTTTTTT. This codes for CASSPRLAGNTGELFF. Full variable domain (outside the CDR3, taken from reference TRBV7-2 and TRBJ2-2): GAGVSQSPSNKVTEKGKDVELRCDPISGHTALYWYRQSLGQGLEFLIYFQGNSAPDKSGLPSDRFSAERTGGSVSTLTIQRTQQEDSAVYLCASSPRLAGNTGELFFGEGSRLTVL.